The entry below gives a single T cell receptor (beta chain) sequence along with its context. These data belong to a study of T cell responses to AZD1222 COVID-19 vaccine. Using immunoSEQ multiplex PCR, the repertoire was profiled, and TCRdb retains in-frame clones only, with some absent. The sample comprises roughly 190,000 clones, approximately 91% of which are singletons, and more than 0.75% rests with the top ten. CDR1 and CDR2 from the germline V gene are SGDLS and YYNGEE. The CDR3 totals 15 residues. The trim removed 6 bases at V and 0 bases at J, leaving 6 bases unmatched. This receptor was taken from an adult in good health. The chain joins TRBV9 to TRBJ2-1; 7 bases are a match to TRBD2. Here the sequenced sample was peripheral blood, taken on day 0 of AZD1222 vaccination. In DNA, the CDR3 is TGTGCCAGCACCCCGGGGGGTAGCTCCTACAATGAGCAGTTCTTC. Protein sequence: CASTPGGSSYNEQFF.